This entry lists 25 T cell receptor beta chains sequenced from one sample in a study of T-cell reconstitution after alpha-beta-depleted transplantation in children. The library targeted TCRbeta and was prepared with unique molecular identifiers. TCRdb redid the calling of the PCR reads with MiXCR, one entry per CDR3 protein. The table records around 700,000 distinct CDR3 sequences, about an eighth of them present only once. Sequencing used PBMCs, obtained before TCRalphabeta/CD19-depleted stem cell transplant. All receptors derive from a girl aged 2-10 years with congenital amegakaryocytic thrombocytopenia, due to receive a stem cell transplant.

This clonotype was detected ten times or more. The chain uses TRBV7-2 and TRBJ2-3; no clear D. Germline CDR1 and CDR2: SGHTA and FQGNSA. The CDR3 covers 12 residues. V lost 7 bases, J lost 6 bases, and 11 bases lay in between. This CDR3 reads CASNTLSDTQYF. The CDR3 DNA reads as TGTGCCAGCAACACTCTGTCGGATACGCAGTATTTT. The full variable domain, in which reference TRBV7-2 and TRBJ2-3 provide the parts outside the CDR3, is GAGVSQSPSNKVTEKGKDVELRCDPISGHTALYWYRQSLGQGLEFLIYFQGNSAPDKSGLPSDRFSAERTGGSVSTLTIQRTQQEDSAVYLCASNTLSDTQYFGPGTRLTVL.

In regard to this clonotype: One junction end disagrees with the germline gene, perhaps due to a read error. The V gene is TRBV20-1, the J gene TRBJ2-6; D is perhaps TRBD1 (5 bases). Per the germline V gene, CDR1 is DFQATT and CDR2 is SNEGSKA (reference sequence). The CDR3 has 18 amino acids. CDR3 sequence (DNA): TGCAGTGCCCCAACCCAGGGATGGTCTGCCTCTCGGGCCAACGTCCTGACTTTC. This translates into CSAPTQGWSASRANVLTF.

At least ten counts were recorded for this clonotype. The J gene is TRBJ2-3, the V gene TRBV20-1; D perhaps matches TRBD1 (6 bases). The CDR3 is made up of 13 amino acids. Germline V CDR1 and CDR2: DFQATT, SNEGSKA (reference sequence). V was clipped by 6 bases and J by 5 bases, with 15 bases between them. The CDR3 DNA is TGCAGTGCCACGACGGACAGCGGAGATACGCAGTATTTT. It codes for CSATTDSGDTQYF.

This clonotype was detected many times. The rearrangement joins TRBV7-6 to TRBJ2-3; D gene uncertain. CDR1 and CDR2 (germline): SGHVS, FNYEAQ. The ends were cut back, 3 bases at V and 6 bases at J, with 13 bases in the middle. CDR3 size: 14 residues. This CDR3 reads CASSFTPIADTQYF. In DNA form, the CDR3 reads TGTGCCAGCAGCTTTACCCCCATCGCGGATACGCAGTATTTT.

Only one count was recorded for this clonotype. Possible read error: a much larger clone is one base away. The rearrangement uses TRBV5-1 and TRBJ2-7, with TRBD1 matching 7 bases. The germline gives CDR1 SGHRS, CDR2 YFSETQ. The CDR3 contains 18 residues. The CDR3 loop is CANSLEVRGMIFSYEQYF. DNA for the CDR3: TGCGCCAACAGCTTGGAGGTCAGGGGGATGATATTTTCCTACGAGCAGTACTTC.

The rearrangement links TRBV5-1 to TRBJ2-1, with D possibly matching TRBD2 (5 bases). CDR3 size: 18 residues. Trimming cost V 2 bases and J 4 bases, with 22 bases left between them. Looked up from germline, CDR1 is SGHRS and CDR2 is YFSETQ. CDR3 amino acids: CASSFFFPGIFAYNEQFF. In DNA form, the CDR3 reads TGCGCCAGCAGCTTTTTTTTCCCCGGGATTTTCGCTTACAATGAGCAGTTCTTC.

At least ten counts were recorded for this clonotype. The rearrangement joins TRBV20-1 to TRBJ2-3; TRBD2 matches at 12 bases. The ends lost 6 bases at V and 2 bases at J; junction bases unmatched: 15. This CDR3 has 18 amino acids. Germline V gene sequence: CDR1 DFQATT, CDR2 SNEGSKA (reference sequence). Here the CDR3 reads CSAGTGLAGGPYTDTQYF. The CDR3 coding sequence is TGCAGTGCAGGGACCGGGCTAGCGGGAGGGCCTTACACAGATACGCAGTATTTT.

Comments on this clonotype: One end of the junction fails to match germline, which may point to a read error. Here the CDR3 reads CANSFPPWTSGRVNEQFF. The CDR3 nucleotides are TGTGCCAACAGTTTTCCCCCTTGGACTAGCGGGAGGGTGAATGAGCAGTTCTTC. V is TRBV12-3 or TRBV12-4 and J is TRBJ2-1; 15 bases match TRBD2. The CDR3 length is 18 residues.

Many counts were recorded for this clonotype. The chain joins TRBV12-3 or TRBV12-4 to TRBJ2-1; a possible D gene is TRBD2 (5 bases). The length of the CDR3 is 15 residues. The V and J ends lost 5 bases and 9 bases respectively, with 20 bases between them. CDR3 in amino acids: CASSQPGISYGEQFF. DNA for the CDR3: TGTGCCAGCAGTCAGCCCGGGATTAGTTACGGTGAGCAGTTCTTC.

The sample holds many counts of this clonotype. The CDR3 DNA reads as TGCAGTGCTAGCGCTAGCCCCCCTGGAGCCAAAAACATTCAGTACTTC. The encoded protein is CSASASPPGAKNIQYF. The chain is built from TRBV20-1 and TRBJ2-4, with D tentatively TRBD2 (5 bases). The V gene lost 3 bases and the J gene lost 0 bases, with 15 bases spanning the gap. The CDR3 totals 16 residues. Germline-derived CDR1 and CDR2 are DFQATT and SNEGSKA (reference sequence).

This clonotype was counted at least ten times. The CDR3 DNA is TGCGCCAGCAGCTCCGACCTGACTAGCGGGAGGTTTGACATTCAGTACTTC. Amino acid sequence: CASSSDLTSGRFDIQYF. The V gene is TRBV5-1, the J gene TRBJ2-4, with 13 bases lining up with TRBD2. Germline CDR1 is SGHRS and CDR2 is YFSETQ. The CDR3 runs 17 residues. Trimming removed 3 bases from V and 8 bases from J; junction bases left unmatched: 11.

The rearrangement uses TRBV12-3 or TRBV12-4 and TRBJ1-5, with TRBD1 matching 9 bases. The length of the CDR3 is 15 residues. V shed 8 bases, J shed 2 bases, and the junction held 7 bases outside the gene matches. CDR3 in amino acids: CASFKQGAGNQPQHF. Written as DNA, the CDR3 is TGTGCCAGCTTCAAACAGGGGGCTGGCAATCAGCCCCAGCATTTT.

This clonotype was recorded many times. V usage is TRBV20-1 and J usage is TRBJ2-1, with 7 bases aligning to TRBD2. The germline CDR1 and CDR2 sequences are DFQATT and SNEGSKA (reference sequence). This CDR3 comprises 15 residues. With V trimmed by 2 bases and J by 9 bases, 13 bases remained unmatched. The CDR3 loop is CSARSLGLYVGEQFF. The CDR3 DNA sequence: TGCAGTGCTAGAAGCTTGGGACTATACGTTGGTGAGCAGTTCTTC.

The DNA of the CDR3 is TGTGCCAGCAGCGAGGGGTATGCGGGACTAGGGCAAGAGACCCAGTACTTC. The encoded protein is CASSEGYAGLGQETQYF. The genes are TRBV3-1 and TRBJ2-5; 8 bases are shared with TRBD2. CDR3 length: 17 residues. Germline trimming cut 5 bases from V and 2 bases from J; bases unmatched to any gene: 13. The V gene's germline CDR1 is LGHDT and CDR2 YNNKEL (reference sequence).

The chain joins TRBV15 to TRBJ2-7; a weak D match, TRBD1 (5 bases). This CDR3 is 14 amino acids long. Germline-derived CDR1 and CDR2 are LNHNV and YYDKDF (reference sequence). V was cut by 0 bases and J by 3 bases, with 9 bases left in between. The CDR3 protein is CATSRELDNYEQYF. The CDR3, as DNA: TGTGCCACCAGCAGAGAATTGGACAACTACGAGCAGTACTTC.

This clonotype appeared a few times. The rearrangement uses TRBV5-5 and TRBJ2-2, with D perhaps matching TRBD1 (5 bases). This CDR3 is built from 16 residues. V lost 3 bases and J 0 bases, leaving 12 bases between the germline ends. Germline loops: CDR1 SGHKS, CDR2 YYEKEE (reference sequence). CDR3 coding DNA: TGTGCCAGCAGCTCGAGCAGGGCCCCGAACACCGGGGAGCTGTTTTTT. Translation: CASSSSRAPNTGELFF.

Ten or more counts support this clonotype. The rearrangement uses TRBV9 and TRBJ2-5; 11 nucleotides line up with TRBD2. This CDR3 spans 16 amino acids. Germline lookup yields CDR1 SGDLS and CDR2 YYNGEE. V was pared by 3 bases and J by 5 bases, with 9 bases of the junction left unmatched. CDR3 bases: TGTGCCAGCAGCGCCCAACTAGCGGGAGATCTTGAGACCCAGTACTTC. Residues: CASSAQLAGDLETQYF.

This clonotype occurred many times. This chain connects TRBV7-3 to TRBJ2-7; D is possibly TRBD1 (5 bases). Per the germline V gene, CDR1 is SGHTA and CDR2 is FQGTGA. Trimming pared 11 bases from V and 0 bases from J, leaving 14 bases between. CDR3 size: 13 residues. The CDR3 coding sequence is TGTGCCGGCCACAGGATCAGCTCCTACGAGCAGTACTTC. Its translation is CAGHRISSYEQYF.

The chain employs TRBV5-6 and TRBJ1-6; D may be TRBD1 (5 bases). The CDR3 sequence is 15 residues long. The V end was cut by 4 bases, the J end by 8 bases, with 16 bases between. Germline V gives CDR1 SGHDT, CDR2 YYEEEE. The CDR3 bases are TGTGCCAGCAGCGCGGGACCCCAGTTTGATTCACCCCTCCACTTT. Residues: CASSAGPQFDSPLHF.

The chain combines TRBV18 with TRBJ2-1; D not certain. Looked up from germline, CDR1 is KGHSH and CDR2 is LQKENI. The CDR3 is 14 residues long. Deletions cut 5 bases from V and 8 bases from J, with 16 bases between. CDR3 nucleotide sequence: TGTGCCAGCTCAGCCTATTCTGAGGCTCATGAGCAGTTCTTC. Translation gives CASSAYSEAHEQFF.

This clonotype was seen many times. This sequence joins TRBV7-2 and TRBJ2-3; 10 positions match TRBD2. CDR3 size: 18 residues. Unmatched junction bases numbered 7, after V lost 1 base and J lost 0 bases. The germline gives CDR1 SGHTA, CDR2 FQGNSA. This chain's CDR3 is CASSLGPSGSGSTDTQYF. The CDR3 coding sequence is TGTGCCAGCAGCTTAGGGCCTAGCGGGAGTGGAAGCACAGATACGCAGTATTTT.

To note about this clonotype: Lacking the conserved final phenylalanine or tryptophan, this CDR3 likely reflects a read error. The rearrangement uses TRBV5-1 and TRBJ2-7; 10 nucleotides agree with TRBD2. The CDR3 consists of 17 residues. CDR1 is SGHRS, CDR2 YFSETQ, per germline. J was trimmed by 1 base and V by 3 bases; bases with no gene match: 10. The CDR3: CASSYGGTSAVSYEQYL. The CDR3 DNA follows: TGCGCCAGCAGCTATGGGGGGACTAGCGCCGTATCCTACGAGCAGTACCTC.

This clonotype was counted at least ten times. V gene TRBV3-1 combines with J gene TRBJ2-3, with D perhaps matching TRBD1 or TRBD2 (5 bases each). This CDR3 has 20 residues. Germline V lookup: CDR1 LGHDT, CDR2 YNNKEL (reference sequence). V lost 1 base to trimming and J lost 7 bases, with 30 bases between them. CDR3 amino acids: CASSQGVGQISRGAGYTQYF. The CDR3 DNA sequence: TGTGCCAGCAGCCAAGGAGTCGGCCAGATCTCAAGAGGGGCAGGGTATACGCAGTATTTT.

About this clonotype itself: The conserved phenylalanine or tryptophan normally closing the CDR3 is absent here, so this likely arose from a read error. This chain joins TRBV5-1 and TRBJ2-1, with TRBD2 as a possible D gene (6 bases). With 3 bases removed from V and 6 bases from J, the gap between germline ends came to 16 bases. The CDR3 length is 15 residues. CDR1 and CDR2 (germline): SGHRS, YFSETQ. The CDR3: CASSWTNGNPNEQFI. The CDR3 coding sequence is TGCGCCAGCAGCTGGACTAACGGGAATCCCAATGAGCAGTTCATC.

This clonotype was seen ten or more times. The chain is built from TRBV29-1 and TRBJ2-7; TRBD1 might be the D (6 bases). Germline V gene lookup returns CDR1 SQVTM and CDR2 ANQGSEA. The V end was cut by 2 bases, the J end by 3 bases, with 8 bases between. The CDR3 is 12 residues long. The CDR3 protein is CSVERDNYEQYF. The CDR3 nucleotides read TGCAGCGTTGAAAGGGACAACTACGAGCAGTACTTC.